This T cell receptor beta chain derives from a study of T cell clonotyping in hematopoietic cell transplantation. The protocol was immunoSEQ multiplex PCR, while the TCRdb copy is restricted to in-frame clones and leaves out a portion. The sample yields approximately 44,000 clones, approximately 78% seen once. Time point of the sample: recipient sample about 28 days before transplant, after cytoreduction. Recipients were bled about 28 days pretransplant and at posttransplant days 30, 100, 180. The specimen was peripheral blood mononuclear cells, collected before stem cell transplant. The sequence derives from a man between 60 and 75 years old with myelodysplastic syndrome. Some clones in this sample may be carry-over from other donors' samples.

The CDR3 DNA follows: TGTGCCAGCAGCGTAGGCGGCAATGCCTATGGCTACACCTTC. This translates into CASSVGGNAYGYTF. The chain joins TRBV9 to TRBJ1-2; D not certain. Germline assignment: CDR1 SGDLS and CDR2 YYNGEE. V lost 0 bases and J 4 bases, leaving 10 bases between the germline ends. The CDR3 runs 14 residues.